A selection of T cell receptor beta chains follows, all from one sample in a study of CD8 T cells in ankylosing spondylitis. MiXCR, run by TCRdb on the 5' RACE reads, gives a single entry per CDR3 protein. The table has 30,000 to 40,000 distinct CDR3 sequences, 2.5% to 3.5% seen once. Sequences were obtained from blood, either unsorted or a sorted T cell fraction (not recorded which). These receptors were obtained from a male donor with ankylosing spondylitis or in good health (not recorded which). The CDR3 runs from the conserved cysteine through the conserved F or W. The D gene is left open where the match is weak. Some rows have no size entry. The others give once, few or many, or a class for an expanded clone.

abundance,d_gene,v_gene,j_gene,CDR3aa,CDR3nt
many,TRBD2,TRBV9,TRBJ2-1,CASSVNTGAGGPIEQFF,TGTGCCAGCAGCGTCAATACGGGGGCGGGAGGGCCGATTGAGCAGTTCTTC
many,TRBD1,TRBV9,TRBJ2-5,CASSVDTPGGTGETQYF,TGTGCCAGCAGCGTAGATACCCCAGGGGGCACGGGGGAGACCCAGTACTTC
many,.,TRBV9,TRBJ2-6,CASSGVQGAGANVLTF,TGTGCCAGCAGCGGGGTTCAAGGAGCTGGGGCCAACGTCCTGACTTTC
many,.,TRBV9,TRBJ1-6,CASSVAVSSGSPLHF,TGTGCCAGCAGCGTAGCGGTTTCCTCTGGTTCACCCCTCCACTTT
many,TRBD1,TRBV9,TRBJ2-3,CASSVAQGAGTDTQYF,TGTGCCAGCAGCGTAGCCCAGGGGGCTGGCACAGATACGCAGTATTTT
many,.,TRBV5-6,TRBJ2-1,CARDTWPRRSYNEQFF,TGTGCCAGGGATACTTGGCCCAGGCGCTCCTACAATGAGCAGTTCTTC
many,TRBD1,TRBV9,TRBJ2-1,CASSVGQTGDEQFF,TGTGCCAGCAGCGTCGGACAGACAGGGGATGAGCAGTTCTTC
many,TRBD1,TRBV9,TRBJ1-1,CASSVVGTANTEAFF,TGTGCCAGCAGCGTAGTGGGGACAGCGAACACTGAAGCTTTCTTT
many,TRBD1,TRBV9,TRBJ1-2,CASSPRQGGYGYTF,TGTGCCAGCAGCCCCAGACAGGGAGGCTATGGCTACACCTTC
.,TRBD1,TRBV9,TRBJ1-2,CASSDRTGLYGYTF,TGTGCCAGCAGCGACCGGACAGGGCTCTATGGCTACACCTTC
many,.,TRBV9,TRBJ1-2,CASSVAGQGYGYTF,TGTGCCAGCAGCGTAGCTGGCCAGGGTTATGGCTACACCTTC
many,TRBD1,TRBV9,TRBJ1-2,CASSFRTGPNYGYTF,TGTGCCAGCAGCTTCCGGACAGGGCCGAACTATGGCTACACCTTC
.,TRBD1,TRBV9,TRBJ2-1,CASSVGQGGGEQFF,TGTGCCAGCAGCGTAGGTCAAGGGGGCGGTGAGCAGTTCTTC
many,.,TRBV9,TRBJ2-1,CASSPRTGDPEQFF,TGTGCCAGCAGCCCCCGGACTGGGGATCCTGAGCAGTTCTTC
many,TRBD2,TRBV9,TRBJ2-3,CASSVSGTSVSTDTQYF,TGTGCCAGCAGCGTTTCCGGGACTAGCGTTAGCACAGATACGCAGTATTTT
.,.,TRBV9,TRBJ1-6,CASSVFGGSHSPLHF,TGTGCCAGCAGCGTATTCGGGGGATCCCATTCACCCCTCCACTTT
many,.,TRBV9,TRBJ2-3,CASSVGRRISTDTQYF,TGTGCCAGCAGCGTAGGTCGTAGGATTAGCACAGATACGCAGTATTTT
many,.,TRBV9,TRBJ1-3,CASSVAGHVLTSGNTIYF,TGTGCCAGCAGCGTAGCAGGACATGTACTTACCTCTGGAAACACCATATATTTT
many,.,TRBV9,TRBJ2-2,CASSVRTGTGELFF,TGTGCCAGCAGCGTAAGGACGGGCACCGGGGAGCTGTTTTTT
few,TRBD2,TRBV9,TRBJ2-2,CASSGLAGGFANTGELFF,TGTGCCAGCAGCGGACTAGCGGGAGGGTTCGCGAACACCGGGGAGCTGTTTTTT
many,.,TRBV9,TRBJ2-1,CASSVGSLDEQFF,TGTGCCAGCAGCGTAGGGTCCCTAGATGAGCAGTTCTTC
many,TRBD1,TRBV9,TRBJ1-5,CASSATGNSNQPQHF,TGTGCCAGCAGCGCGACAGGGAATAGCAATCAGCCCCAGCATTTT
many,TRBD2,TRBV9,TRBJ2-1,CASSVGPSGGMNEQFF,TGTGCCAGCAGCGTAGGTCCTAGCGGGGGGATGAATGAGCAGTTCTTC
many,.,TRBV9,TRBJ2-1,CASSPHTSSYNEQFF,TGTGCCAGCAGCCCACACACGAGCTCCTACAATGAGCAGTTCTTC
many,.,TRBV9,TRBJ2-2,CASSGPARGSNTGELFF,TGTGCCAGCAGCGGACCCGCCCGCGGCAGTAACACCGGGGAGCTGTTTTTT
many,.,TRBV9,TRBJ2-3,CASSVAFRGTDTQYF,TGTGCCAGCAGCGTAGCTTTCCGGGGCACAGATACGCAGTATTTT
many,.,TRBV9,TRBJ1-5,CASSAGTTGNQPQHF,TGTGCCAGCAGCGCGGGGACCACGGGCAATCAGCCCCAGCATTTT
many,TRBD2,TRBV9,TRBJ2-3,CASSVVPSGGSTDTQYF,TGTGCCAGCAGCGTAGTACCCAGCGGGGGAAGCACAGATACGCAGTATTTT
many,.,TRBV9,TRBJ1-5,CASSPGWGANQPQHF,TGTGCCAGCAGCCCCGGGTGGGGGGCGAATCAGCCCCAGCATTTT
many,.,TRBV9,TRBJ1-2,CASSADGVNGYTF,TGTGCCAGCAGCGCGGACGGGGTCAATGGCTACACCTTC
many,.,TRBV9,TRBJ1-5,CASSVGGRNNQPQHF,TGTGCCAGCAGCGTAGGAGGGCGGAATAATCAGCCCCAGCATTTT
many,TRBD2,TRBV9,TRBJ2-3,CASSVSGLVGDTQYF,TGTGCCAGCAGCGTCTCGGGACTAGTAGGCGATACGCAGTATTTT
.,.,TRBV9,TRBJ2-1,CASSPAGQNNEQFF,TGTGCCAGCAGCCCCGCCGGACAAAACAATGAGCAGTTCTTC
many,.,TRBV9,TRBJ1-1,CASSVALDTEAFF,TGTGCCAGCAGCGTAGCCCTAGACACTGAAGCTTTCTTT
many,.,TRBV9,TRBJ2-5,CASSGQGKETQYF,TGTGCCAGCAGCGGGCAGGGGAAAGAGACCCAGTACTTC
.,.,TRBV9,TRBJ2-3,CASSVDVGLATQYF,TGTGCCAGCAGCGTAGATGTAGGGCTAGCGACGCAGTATTTT
many,.,TRBV9,TRBJ1-3,CASSVYPAGEGGRDGNTIYF,TGTGCCAGCAGCGTATACCCCGCAGGGGAAGGGGGTAGAGATGGAAACACCATATATTTT
many,.,TRBV9,TRBJ1-5,CASSVAGDNQPQHF,TGTGCCAGCAGCGTAGCAGGGGATAATCAGCCCCAGCATTTT
many,.,TRBV9,TRBJ1-2,CASSVAPQGNYGYTF,TGTGCCAGCAGCGTAGCTCCCCAGGGGAACTATGGCTACACCTTC
many,.,TRBV9,TRBJ1-2,CASSVWSGGGGYTF,TGTGCCAGCAGCGTATGGTCGGGGGGCGGTGGCTACACCTTC
many,TRBD2,TRBV9,TRBJ2-1,CASSLTSGSLDEQFF,TGTGCCAGCAGCCTGACTAGCGGGAGTCTCGATGAGCAGTTCTTC
.,TRBD1,TRBV10-3,TRBJ2-2,CASRDRGTGELFF,TGTGCCAGCCGGGACAGGGGTACCGGGGAGCTGTTTTTT
many,.,TRBV9,TRBJ2-2,CASSVAPGDTGELFF,TGTGCCAGCAGCGTAGCTCCAGGGGACACCGGGGAGCTGTTTTTT
many,.,TRBV9,TRBJ1-1,CASSVMGSNTEAFF,TGTGCCAGCAGCGTAATGGGTTCGAACACTGAAGCTTTCTTT
many,TRBD2,TRBV9,TRBJ2-5,CASSVATSGGSQETQYF,TGTGCCAGCAGCGTAGCTACGAGCGGGGGGTCCCAAGAGACCCAGTACTTC
many,TRBD1,TRBV9,TRBJ2-5,CASSLGQAMETQYF,TGTGCCAGCAGCTTGGGACAGGCGATGGAGACCCAGTACTTC
many,TRBD1,TRBV9,TRBJ2-1,CASEAPGQGGNEQFF,TGTGCCAGCGAGGCCCCGGGACAGGGAGGCAATGAGCAGTTCTTC
.,.,TRBV9,TRBJ1-5,CASSVTGSREPQHF,TGTGCCAGCAGCGTCACCGGGAGTAGGGAGCCCCAGCATTTT
few,TRBD1,TRBV9,TRBJ2-6,CASSAQGTGANVLTF,TGTGCCAGCAGCGCACAGGGGACCGGGGCCAACGTCCTGACTTTC
many,.,TRBV9,TRBJ1-2,CASSEDQGGYGYTF,TGTGCCAGCAGTGAAGACCAGGGCGGCTATGGCTACACCTTC
medium-sized,TRBD2,TRBV9,TRBJ2-1,CASSVGPGGRALYNEQFF,TGTGCCAGCAGCGTAGGGCCTGGGGGGAGGGCCTTGTACAATGAGCAGTTCTTC